The 26 T cell receptor beta chains reported below all come from one sample, sequenced in a study of cytotoxic CD8 clonotypes in ibrutinib-treated CLL (dated by TCRdb to the early 2020s). The method behind the library was the immunoSEQ multiplex PCR assay. The table comes from immuneACCESS by way of TCRdb, which keeps in-frame sequences with V and J called. Part of the clones is missing from these tables; in studies checked, under half for an unresolved V gene and the rest for unknown reasons. This sample is represented by 300,000 or so clones; roughly 71% of them were singletons. The ten largest clones add up to around 6.5% of the sample. The sequenced sample was PBMCs, obtained after 36 months of ibrutinib treatment. All receptors come from a human donor with chronic lymphocytic leukemia.

This clone showed up just a few times. The rearrangement joins TRBV6-5 to TRBJ2-7; 8 bases map to TRBD2. The CDR3 loop spans 14 amino acids. Per the germline V gene, CDR1 is MNHEY and CDR2 is SVGAGI. The V and J ends lost 2 bases and 7 bases, in that order; junction bases with no gene match: 7. The CDR3 is CASSYRAGGGEQYF. The CDR3 DNA sequence: TGTGCCAGCAGTTACCGGGCGGGAGGTGGTGAGCAGTACTTC.

The table lists this clone with a few counts. The chain joins TRBV7-6 to TRBJ2-2, with TRBD2 matching over 8 bases. This CDR3 comprises 18 residues. Germline V gives CDR1 SGHVS, CDR2 FNYEAQ. With V trimmed by 3 bases and J by 3 bases, 12 bases remained unmatched. The CDR3: CASSLDLSEREYTGELFF. CDR3 sequence (DNA): TGTGCCAGCAGCTTGGACTTATCGGAGCGGGAGTACACCGGGGAGCTGTTTTTT. Complete variable domain (other parts from reference TRBV7-6 and TRBJ2-2): GAGVSQSPRYKVTKRGQDVALRCDPISGHVSLYWYRQALGQGPEFLTYFNYEAQQDKSGLPNDRFSAERPEGSISTLTIQRTEQRDSAMYRCASSLDLSEREYTGELFFGEGSRLTVL.

V gene TRBV5-1 combines with J gene TRBJ2-1; tentative D call: TRBD1 (5 bases). The CDR3 spans 13 residues. Germline lookup yields CDR1 SGHRS and CDR2 YFSETQ. V shed 4 bases and J shed 3 bases, with 8 bases lying between them. The CDR3 sequence: CASSRQGYNEQFF. DNA of the CDR3: TGCGCCAGCAGCCGGCAGGGCTACAATGAGCAGTTCTTC.

The chain couples TRBV7-2 to TRBJ2-5; D unresolved. The CDR3 is 10 amino acids. V lost 1 base and J 6 bases, leaving 0 bases between the germline ends. Germline-derived CDR1 and CDR2 are SGHTA and FQGNSA. The CDR3 nucleotides read TGTGCCAGCAGCTTAGAGACCCAGTACTTC. Its translation is CASSLETQYF.

A few counts support this clone. The chain carries TRBV14 and TRBJ2-5; D gene unclear. This CDR3 spans 13 amino acids. With 0 bases removed from V and 7 bases from J, the gap between germline ends came to 9 bases. Germline V gene sequence: CDR1 SGHDN, CDR2 FVKESK. The CDR3 region is CASSQDLYGTQYF. In DNA form, the CDR3 reads TGTGCCAGCAGCCAAGATCTCTATGGGACCCAGTACTTC.

Here the CDR3 reads CASSLSGTEGPYNEQFF. CDR3 nucleotide sequence: TGCGCCAGCAGCTTATCTGGAACGGAGGGCCCCTACAATGAGCAGTTCTTC. V and J are TRBV5-1 and TRBJ2-1; TRBD2 might be the D (6 bases). Germline CDR1 is SGHRS and CDR2 is YFSETQ. The V end lost 2 bases, the J end lost 2 bases, and 17 bases lay between the germline ends. CDR3 size: 17 residues. The variable domain in full, completed from reference TRBV5-1 and TRBJ2-1, reads KAGVTQTPRYLIKTRGQQVTLSCSPISGHRSVSWYQQTPGQGLQFLFEYFSETQRNKGNFPGRFSGRQFSNSRSEMNVSTLELGDSALYLCASSLSGTEGPYNEQFFGPGTRLTVL.

This chain uses TRBV5-1 with TRBJ1-1; D unclear. Germline V gene lookup returns CDR1 SGHRS and CDR2 YFSETQ. The CDR3 is 15 amino acids. V gave up 4 bases and J gave up 0 bases, with 13 bases separating them. CDR3 in amino acids: CASSVQAGLNTEAFF. The CDR3 DNA sequence: TGCGCCAGCAGCGTCCAGGCGGGGTTGAACACTGAAGCTTTCTTT.

The gene calls are TRBV5-6 and TRBJ1-2; TRBD1 is a possible D gene (5 bases). The CDR3 length is 16 residues. Germline-derived CDR1 and CDR2 are SGHDT and YYEEEE. V dropped 0 bases and J dropped 5 bases, with 17 bases sitting between them. The CDR3 loop is CASSLVRYRTRYGYTF. In DNA form, the CDR3 reads TGTGCCAGCAGCTTGGTTCGTTACAGGACGAGATATGGCTACACCTTC.

The chain links TRBV19 to TRBJ1-2; no reliable D call. V lost 1 base to trimming and J lost 8 bases, with 11 bases between them. CDR1 and CDR2 from the germline V gene are LNHDA and SQIVND (reference sequence). The CDR3 runs to 13 residues. CDR3 loop: CASSIVGYRGYTF. In DNA, the CDR3 is TGTGCCAGTAGTATAGTGGGGTACCGAGGCTACACCTTC.

This chain connects TRBV28 to TRBJ2-1; D may be TRBD2 (5 bases). Germline V gives CDR1 MDHEN, CDR2 SYDVKM. The CDR3 sequence is 13 residues long. The V gene lost 3 bases and the J gene lost 7 bases, with 10 bases spanning the gap. CDR3 region: CASSFLGGNEQFF. CDR3 DNA: TGTGCCAGCAGTTTTCTTGGCGGGAATGAGCAGTTCTTC.

The chain links TRBV29-1 to TRBJ2-1, with D possibly being TRBD1 (5 bases). The CDR3 contains 14 residues. V lost 6 bases to trimming and J lost 2 bases, with 14 bases between them. Germline assignment: CDR1 SQVTM and CDR2 ANQGSEA. CDR3 nucleotide sequence: TGCAGCGTCGTGTTGGCGACAGCCTACAATGAGCAGTTCTTC. Translation: CSVVLATAYNEQFF.

J is TRBJ2-3 and V is TRBV7-3; tentatively, D is TRBD1 (6 bases). The CDR3 is 13 residues long. The V end lost 4 bases, the J end lost 8 bases, and 13 bases lay between the germline ends. Germline V gene data show CDR1 as SGHTA and CDR2 as FQGTGA. CDR3 DNA sequence: TGTGCCAGCAGCTCCCAGGGGCTAGGTACGCAGTATTTT. It translates to CASSSQGLGTQYF.

The chain carries TRBV7-8 and TRBJ2-2; 16 bases fit TRBD2. V shed 5 bases, J shed 6 bases, and the junction held 6 bases outside the gene matches. The germline V gene has CDR1 SGHVS and CDR2 FQNEAQ. This CDR3 contains 17 residues. The CDR3 DNA is TGTGCCAGCAGCCCCCCGGGACTAGCGGGGGGGTCCGGGGAGCTGTTTTTT. This gives the protein CASSPPGLAGGSGELFF.

The gene calls are TRBV18 and TRBJ2-5, with D possibly matching TRBD1 (5 bases). This CDR3 is 17 amino acids long. Germline assignment: CDR1 KGHSH and CDR2 LQKENI. Trimming took off 1 base at V and 1 base at J, with 16 bases between the two ends. CDR3 DNA: TGTGCCAGCTCACCACGTCCCTTCGCAGGGCCCCAAGAGACCCAGTACTTC. Translating it yields CASSPRPFAGPQETQYF.

This clone was counted a few times. The chain recombines TRBV6-4 with TRBJ2-3, with D uncertain. The CDR3 sequence is 13 residues long. V lost 0 bases, J lost 4 bases, and 5 bases lay in between. Germline V gene sequence: CDR1 MRHNA, CDR2 SNTAGT. This CDR3 reads CASSDSGPDTQYF. In DNA, the CDR3 is TGTGCCAGCAGTGACTCAGGCCCAGATACGCAGTATTTT.

V usage is TRBV4-3 and J usage is TRBJ1-2; the match to TRBD1 covers 7 bases. CDR1 is LGHNA and CDR2 is YSLEER in the germline V gene. V trimming: 0 bases; J trimming: 6 bases; junction bases outside the gene matches: 10. CDR3 length: 16 residues. The CDR3 region is CASSQDGAQGGNGYTF. The CDR3 nucleotides are TGCGCCAGCAGCCAAGATGGGGCCCAGGGGGGAAATGGCTACACCTTC.

This clone has only a few counts. The chain recombines TRBV18 with TRBJ2-7; D remains ambiguous. Germline V gene data show CDR1 as KGHSH and CDR2 as LQKENI. This CDR3 spans 13 amino acids. Trimming pared 2 bases from V and 3 bases from J, leaving 8 bases between. The CDR3 reads CASSPSQDYEQYF. The CDR3, as DNA: TGTGCCAGCTCACCATCCCAAGACTACGAGCAGTACTTC.

V and J are TRBV11-2 and TRBJ2-3; TRBD2 aligns across 9 bases. From germline, CDR1 is SGHAT and CDR2 FQNNGV. This CDR3 is 17 amino acids long. Trimming took 1 base from V and 2 from J; bases not matched to a gene: 7. CDR3 sequence reads: CASSLGIIAGDTDTQYF. In DNA form, the CDR3 reads TGTGCCAGCAGCTTAGGGATAATAGCGGGGGACACAGATACGCAGTATTTT. Looking up the rest from reference TRBV11-2 and TRBJ2-3 gives the full variable domain: EAGVAQSPRYKIIEKRQSVAFWCNPISGHATLYWYQQILGQGPKLLIQFQNNGVVDDSQLPKDRFSAERLKGVDSTLKIQPAKLEDSAVYLCASSLGIIAGDTDTQYFGPGTRLTVL.

The V and J genes are TRBV6-5 and TRBJ2-7; a possible D gene is TRBD1 (6 bases). The CDR3 is made up of 14 amino acids. Germline-derived CDR1 and CDR2 are MNHEY and SVGAGI. The germline V and J ends were trimmed by 2 bases and 3 bases, with 11 bases remaining between them. CDR3 coding DNA: TGTGCCAGCAGTTACCGGTGGACAGACTACGAGCAGTACTTC. Amino acids: CASSYRWTDYEQYF.

This clone has only a few counts. The V call is TRBV7-6, the J call TRBJ2-7; TRBD1 might be the D (7 bases). Germline values: CDR1 SGHVS, CDR2 FNYEAQ. The length of the CDR3 is 15 residues. V was trimmed by 5 bases and J by 3 bases, leaving 17 bases between them. The CDR3 is CASSPGGFKLYEQYF. The CDR3 bases are TGTGCCAGCAGCCCAGGGGGGTTTAAACTCTACGAGCAGTACTTC. The entire variable domain, with the rest obtained from reference TRBV7-6 and TRBJ2-7, is as follows: GAGVSQSPRYKVTKRGQDVALRCDPISGHVSLYWYRQALGQGPEFLTYFNYEAQQDKSGLPNDRFSAERPEGSISTLTIQRTEQRDSAMYRCASSPGGFKLYEQYFGPGTRLTVT.

In its sample, this clone was seen a few times. The gene calls are TRBV11-2 and TRBJ2-7; 10 bases match TRBD1. The V and J ends lost 10 bases and 3 bases, in that order; junction bases with no gene match: 6. The V gene's germline CDR1 is SGHAT and CDR2 FQNNGV. The CDR3 runs to 13 residues. The CDR3 nucleotides read TGTGCCACCGGGGACAGGGGCAGCTACGAGCAGTACTTC. Its translation is CATGDRGSYEQYF.

The chain recombines TRBV6-5 with TRBJ2-1, with TRBD1 matching over 8 bases. This CDR3 contains 13 residues. V gave up 6 bases and J gave up 6 bases; unmatched junction bases: 4. Germline V gene lookup returns CDR1 MNHEY and CDR2 SVGAGI. CDR3 DNA sequence: TGTGCCAGCAGATCGGACAGGGTCAATGAGCAGTTCTTC. It yields the protein CASRSDRVNEQFF.

This clone was seen more than once but under ten times. The chain is built from TRBV7-6 and TRBJ2-3; possibly TRBD1 for D (6 bases). The CDR3 spans 12 residues. The germline V gene encodes CDR1 SGHVS and CDR2 FNYEAQ. V dropped 5 bases and J dropped 12 bases, with 15 bases sitting between them. Here the CDR3 reads CASSQDQGNQYF. The DNA for the CDR3 is TGTGCCAGCAGCCAGGACCAGGGGAACCAGTATTTT.

The chain links TRBV14 to TRBJ2-5, with D possibly matching TRBD1 (5 bases). The V gene's germline CDR1 is SGHDN and CDR2 FVKESK. The CDR3 runs 14 residues. V was shortened by 1 base and J by 5 bases, with 11 bases between the two germline ends. The CDR3 loop is CASSQGGVGETQYF. CDR3 coding DNA: TGTGCCAGCAGCCAAGGGGGCGTTGGGGAGACCCAGTACTTC. The full variable domain, completed using reference TRBV14 and TRBJ2-5, is EAGVTQFPSHSVIEKGQTVTLRCDPISGHDNLYWYRRVMGKEIKFLLHFVKESKQDESGMPNNRFLAERTGGTYSTLKVQPAELEDSGVYFCASSQGGVGETQYFGPGTRLLVL.

This clone appeared a single time. This chain joins TRBV28 and TRBJ2-7, with D uncertain. The CDR3 has 13 residues. V was shortened by 6 bases and J by 2 bases, with 11 bases between the two germline ends. Germline values: CDR1 MDHEN, CDR2 SYDVKM. The CDR3 DNA reads TGTGCCAGCAGCCCCCAACGGCCCTACGAGCAGTACTTC. Amino acid sequence: CASSPQRPYEQYF.

The chain couples TRBV5-1 to TRBJ2-7; unclear D gene. The CDR3 loop spans 13 amino acids. V lost 0 bases to trimming and J lost 6 bases, with 10 bases between them. Germline V gene lookup returns CDR1 SGHRS and CDR2 YFSETQ. The CDR3 DNA follows: TGCGCCAGCAGCTTGGAAATCCGTTCCGAGCAGTACTTC. Protein: CASSLEIRSEQYF.